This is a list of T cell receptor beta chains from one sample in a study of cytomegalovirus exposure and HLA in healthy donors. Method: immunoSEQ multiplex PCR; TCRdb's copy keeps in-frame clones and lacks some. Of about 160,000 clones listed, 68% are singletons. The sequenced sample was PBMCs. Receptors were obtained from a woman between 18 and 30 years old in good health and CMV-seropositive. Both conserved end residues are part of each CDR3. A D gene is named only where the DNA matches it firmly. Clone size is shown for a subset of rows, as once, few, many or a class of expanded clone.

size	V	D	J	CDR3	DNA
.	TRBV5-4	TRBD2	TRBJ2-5	CASSLVLAAPEMPQYF	TGTGCCAGCAGCTTAGTCCTAGCGGCACCAGAAATGCCCCAGTACTTC
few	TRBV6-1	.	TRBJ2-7	CASSSNDGYEQYF	TGTGCCAGCAGCTCAAACGACGGGTACGAGCAGTACTTC
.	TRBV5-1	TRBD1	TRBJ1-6	CASSLEQGNSPLHF	TGCGCCAGCAGCTTGGAACAGGGGAATTCACCCCTCCACTTT
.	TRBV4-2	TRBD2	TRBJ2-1	CASSHRTSGTYNEQFF	TGTGCCAGCAGCCACCGGACTAGCGGAACCTACAATGAGCAGTTCTTC
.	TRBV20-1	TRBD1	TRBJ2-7	CSAMTGGEQYF	TGCAGTGCTATGACAGGGGGCGAGCAGTACTTC
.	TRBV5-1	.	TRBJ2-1	CASSLSWGHGNEQFF	TGCGCCAGCAGCTTGTCCTGGGGGCACGGGAATGAGCAGTTCTTC
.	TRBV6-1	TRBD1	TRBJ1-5	CASGQGPNQPQHF	TGTGCCAGCGGACAGGGTCCCAATCAGCCCCAGCATTTT
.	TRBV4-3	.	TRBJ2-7	CASSQELEYEQYF	TGCGCCAGCAGCCAAGAGCTGGAGTACGAGCAGTACTTC
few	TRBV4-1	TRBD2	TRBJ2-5	CASSDLAGAKETQYF	TGCGCCAGCAGCGACCTAGCGGGTGCTAAAGAGACCCAGTACTTC
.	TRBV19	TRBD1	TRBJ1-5	CASRPRQGANQPQHF	TGTGCCAGTAGACCTAGACAGGGAGCTAATCAGCCCCAGCATTTT
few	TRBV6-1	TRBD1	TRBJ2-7	CASNTGVFYEQYF	TGTGCCAGCAATACAGGGGTTTTTTACGAGCAGTACTTC
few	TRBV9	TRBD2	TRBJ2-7	CASSVQAGGPGYEQYF	TGTGCCAGCAGCGTTCAAGCGGGGGGGCCGGGTTACGAGCAGTACTTC
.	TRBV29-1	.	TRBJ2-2	CSVRGQNTGELFF	TGCAGCGTCCGCGGACAGAACACCGGGGAGCTGTTTTTT
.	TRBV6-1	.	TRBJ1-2	CASRGLTGDAGGYTF	TGTGCCAGCAGGGGCTTGACAGGCGACGCCGGGGGCTACACCTTC
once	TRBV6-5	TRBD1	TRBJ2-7	CASSYSMTGTSYEQYF	TGTGCCAGCAGTTACTCGATGACAGGGACCTCCTACGAGCAGTACTTC
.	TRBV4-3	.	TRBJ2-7	CASSQEPNYSYEQYF	TGCGCCAGCAGCCAAGAACCGAACTATTCCTACGAGCAGTACTTC
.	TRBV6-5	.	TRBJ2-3	CASRHSSTDTQYF	TGTGCCAGCCGACATTCGAGCACAGATACGCAGTATTTT
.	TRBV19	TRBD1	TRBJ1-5	CASSIFPSTGVGGQPQHF	TGTGCCAGTAGTATTTTCCCGTCAACAGGGGTAGGAGGACAGCCCCAGCATTTT
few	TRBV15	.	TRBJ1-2	CATSRDTGYYGYTF	TGTGCCACCAGCAGAGATACAGGGTACTATGGCTACACCTTC
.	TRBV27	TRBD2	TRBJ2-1	CASSTRLAVNNEQFF	TGTGCCAGCAGTACGCGACTAGCGGTGAACAATGAGCAGTTCTTC
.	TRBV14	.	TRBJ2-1	CASSQLAGTYNEQFF	TGTGCCAGCAGCCAATTAGCCGGAACCTACAATGAGCAGTTCTTC
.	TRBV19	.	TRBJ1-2	CATSPGGVVRYGYTF	TGTGCCACTTCCCCCGGCGGGGTAGTGAGATATGGCTACACCTTC
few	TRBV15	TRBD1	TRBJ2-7	CATSREARGYEQYF	TGTGCCACCAGCAGAGAGGCCAGGGGGTACGAGCAGTACTTC
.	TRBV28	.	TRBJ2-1	CASMAESYNEQFF	TGTGCCAGCATGGCAGAATCCTACAATGAGCAGTTCTTC
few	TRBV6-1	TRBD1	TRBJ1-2	CASSDRGSVFYGYTF	TGTGCCAGCAGTGACAGGGGGTCCGTTTTCTATGGCTACACCTTC
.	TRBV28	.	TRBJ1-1	CASSLSLPGTDTEAFF	TGTGCCAGCAGTTTAAGCCTACCCGGAACAGACACTGAAGCTTTCTTT
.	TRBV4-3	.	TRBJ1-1	CASSQVRAGKGPEAFF	TGCGCCAGCAGCCAAGTTCGGGCCGGGAAGGGCCCTGAAGCCTTCTTT
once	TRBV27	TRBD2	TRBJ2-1	CASSLSGSNNEQFF	TGTGCCAGCAGTTTAAGCGGGAGTAACAATGAGCAGTTCTTC
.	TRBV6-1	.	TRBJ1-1	CASSGLGGAFF	TGTGCCAGCAGTGGGCTGGGGGGAGCTTTCTTT
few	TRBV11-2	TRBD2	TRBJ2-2	CASRPLAGGPSGELFF	TGTGCCAGCAGGCCTCTAGCGGGAGGGCCGTCCGGGGAGCTGTTTTTT
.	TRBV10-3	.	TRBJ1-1	CAISEYSQSFKDTEAFF	TGTGCCATCAGTGAGTACAGCCAGTCGTTCAAGGACACTGAAGCTTTCTTT
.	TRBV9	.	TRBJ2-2	CASSPVETNTGELFF	TGTGCCAGCAGCCCAGTGGAGACGAACACCGGGGAGCTGTTTTTT
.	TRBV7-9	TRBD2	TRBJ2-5	CASSEGLAGVQETQYF	TGTGCCAGCAGCGAAGGACTAGCGGGCGTTCAAGAGACCCAGTACTTC
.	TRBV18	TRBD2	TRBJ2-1	CASSRMGDYYNEQFF	TGTGCCAGCTCACGAATGGGGGACTATTACAATGAGCAGTTCTTC
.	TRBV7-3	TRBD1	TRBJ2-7	CASSFSGGAGEQYF	TGTGCCAGCAGCTTTTCAGGGGGCGCGGGCGAGCAGTACTTC
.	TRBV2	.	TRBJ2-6	CASSRVSGANVLTF	TGTGCCAGCAGCAGGGTGTCTGGGGCCAACGTCCTGACTTTC
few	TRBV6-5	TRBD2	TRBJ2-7	CASSYSFGLAGEQYF	TGTGCCAGCAGTTACTCCTTCGGACTAGCGGGCGAGCAGTACTTC
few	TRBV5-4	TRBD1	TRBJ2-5	CASSFGPGGQETQYF	TGTGCCAGCAGCTTTGGGCCAGGGGGCCAAGAGACCCAGTACTTC
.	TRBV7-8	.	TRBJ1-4	CASSSYGGEKLFF	TGTGCCAGCAGCTCCTACGGGGGGGAAAAACTGTTTTTT
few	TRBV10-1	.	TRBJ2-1	CASSEGVEVGEQFF	TGCGCCAGCAGTGAGGGGGTGGAGGTCGGTGAGCAGTTCTTC